This TCR beta chain was recovered during a study of blood T cell repertoires in COVID-19. Study as a whole: Sample material is recorded as cDNA or gDNA derived from T cells, B-cell-depleted T cells, or PBMCs.

This clone was detected a few times. V dropped 6 bases and J dropped 3; count of bases not matched to a gene: 4. CDR1 and CDR2 (germline): MNHEY, SVGAGI. This CDR3 contains 14 residues. Each participant's cohort was designated according to participant-reported clinical history. Donors in Cohort 3 who had recovered were those with two negative PCRs, healthcare professional clearance, or resolution of their symptoms. Generated by immunoSEQ multiplex PCR, the TCRdb table keeps only in-frame clones and is missing some. The top ten clones hold approximately 18% of a sample with roughly 180,000 clones, approximately 86% of them seen once.

This sequence originates from a man between 60 and 75 years old who had recovered from COVID-19. The gene calls are TRBV6-5 and TRBJ1-5; 8 bases map to TRBD1. Material: PBMCs or T cells enriched from blood (not recorded which). The CDR3 region is CASSDRGANQPQHF. CDR3 coding DNA: TGTGCCAGCAGCGACAGGGGAGCCAATCAGCCCCAGCATTTT.